This entry lists 23 T cell receptor beta chains sequenced from one sample in a study of shared clonotypes between healthy human individuals. Sequenced by immunoSEQ multiplex PCR; TCRdb stores in-frame clones only, minus some. The repertoire holds some 2,500,000 clones, with roughly 92% as singletons. The source material was naive CD4+ T cells from PBMCs. As for subset: CD45RA+ positively selected. The source of these receptors is a young man in good health. Some clones in this sample may be carry-over from other donors' samples.

V and J are TRBV7-2 and TRBJ2-7, with D unclear. The CDR3 runs 11 residues. The germline V and J ends were trimmed by 5 bases and 4 bases, with 6 bases remaining between them. Germline CDR1 and CDR2: SGHTA and FQGNSA. CDR3 nucleotide sequence: TGTGCCAGCAGCCCCCATTACGAGCAGTACTTC. The encoded protein is CASSPHYEQYF.

The CDR3 is CASSTTGAGMAGELFF. For the CDR3, the DNA is TGTGCCAGCAGCACGACCGGAGCGGGAATGGCCGGGGAGCTGTTTTTT. The J gene is TRBJ2-2, the V gene TRBV11-3; 7 nucleotides align to TRBD2. The junction had 12 bases not matched to a gene; V was cut back by 5 bases and J by 6 bases. Germline-derived CDR1 and CDR2 are SGHNT and YENEEA. The CDR3 length is 16 residues.

The chain is built from TRBV18 and TRBJ2-7, with 8 bases that match TRBD1. This CDR3 contains 15 residues. V lost 1 base and J lost 5; bases outside the gene matches: 7. The V gene's germline CDR1 is KGHSH and CDR2 LQKENI. The CDR3 sequence: CASSPQRQGMNEQYF. The CDR3 nucleotides are TGTGCCAGCTCACCACAGAGACAGGGGATGAACGAGCAGTACTTC.

The chain combines TRBV18 with TRBJ1-2, with 10 positions matching TRBD1. V lost 4 bases and J lost 3; bases outside the gene matches: 8. Germline lookup yields CDR1 KGHSH and CDR2 LQKENI. CDR3 length: 16 amino acids. CDR3 amino acids: CASSRSTGTGDYGYTF. The CDR3 DNA sequence: TGTGCCAGCTCACGATCTACCGGGACAGGGGACTATGGCTACACCTTC.

The J gene is TRBJ2-7, the V gene TRBV10-2; D may be TRBD2 (6 bases). This CDR3 contains 16 residues. Deletions cut 0 bases from V and 1 base from J, with 13 bases between. Germline loops: CDR1 WSHSY, CDR2 SAAADI. The CDR3 bases are TGCGCCAGCAGTGAGTCGAGTCTAGCGCTTTCCTACGAGCAGTACTTC. Amino acid sequence: CASSESSLALSYEQYF.

This chain connects TRBV28 to TRBJ1-5; 8 bases are shared with TRBD1. The V gene end was trimmed by 4 bases and the J gene end by 7 bases; junction bases not matched to a gene: 15. Germline lookup yields CDR1 MDHEN and CDR2 SYDVKM. This CDR3 is built from 17 residues. This CDR3 is CASSSTFGQGRRQPQHF. CDR3 in DNA: TGTGCCAGCAGTTCTACTTTCGGACAGGGACGAAGACAGCCCCAGCATTTT.

The chain employs TRBV5-4 and TRBJ2-2; D possibly corresponds to TRBD1 (6 bases). Germline CDR1 and CDR2: SGHNT and YYREEE (reference sequence). V lost 2 bases and J 4 bases, leaving 12 bases between the germline ends. The CDR3 is 15 residues long. Here the CDR3 DNA reads TGTGCCAGCAGCTTTGGACAGCAGCGCACCGGGGAGCTGTTTTTT. It codes for CASSFGQQRTGELFF.

In this sample, this clone turned up a few times. The CDR3, as DNA: TGTGCCAGCAGGACCGGACAGGGTCTAGGTGGCTACACCTTC. It codes for CASRTGQGLGGYTF. This chain uses TRBV6-1 with TRBJ1-2; 8 bases agree with TRBD1. Trimming removed 6 bases from V and 7 bases from J; junction bases left unmatched: 10. The CDR3 contains 14 residues. Germline loops: CDR1 MNHNS, CDR2 SASEGT.

The chain is built from TRBV28 and TRBJ2-7; the D gene could be TRBD1 or TRBD2 (6 bases each). Trimming shortened V by 7 bases and J by 3 bases, and 16 bases separated the two germline ends. This CDR3 region has 14 residues. Germline-derived CDR1 and CDR2 are MDHEN and SYDVKM. Here the CDR3 reads CASNGGSGVYEQYF. CDR3 coding DNA: TGTGCCAGCAACGGGGGCTCCGGAGTCTACGAGCAGTACTTC.

The rearrangement links TRBV27 to TRBJ1-4; TRBD1 agrees at 7 bases. V lost 3 bases to trimming and J lost 6 bases; unmatched junction nucleotides: 10. CDR3 length: 16 residues. Germline CDR1 reads MNHEY; CDR2 reads SMNVEV (reference sequence). Here the CDR3 reads CASSFNRGDWDEKLFF. In nucleotides, the CDR3 is TGTGCCAGCAGTTTTAACAGGGGAGATTGGGATGAAAAACTGTTTTTT.

V usage is TRBV6-1 and J usage is TRBJ2-7; 11 bases line up with TRBD1. V gave up 5 bases and J gave up 11 bases; unmatched junction bases: 11. The CDR3 runs 14 residues. Germline lookup yields CDR1 MNHNS and CDR2 SASEGT. The CDR3 loop reads CASSPTGTGGDEYF. The CDR3 DNA reads TGTGCCAGCAGTCCTACCGGGACAGGGGGAGATGAGTACTTC.

This clone was detected a few times. V gene TRBV4-2 combines with J gene TRBJ2-7; 9 bases fit TRBD1. The J segment lost 7 bases and the V segment lost 2 bases, leaving 3 bases of the junction unmatched. CDR3 length: 13 amino acids. Germline V gene data show CDR1 as LGHNA and CDR2 as YNFKEQ. The CDR3 protein is CASSQRTGDEQYF. CDR3 nucleotide sequence: TGTGCCAGCAGCCAACGGACAGGGGATGAGCAGTACTTC.

The chain carries TRBV7-9 and TRBJ2-1; D perhaps matches TRBD2 (6 bases). Germline CDR1 is SEHNR and CDR2 is FQNEAQ (reference sequence). V was trimmed by 2 bases and J by 0 bases, leaving 8 bases between them. The CDR3 consists of 15 residues. The CDR3 DNA is TGTGCCAGCAGCTTACGGACTAACTCCTACAATGAGCAGTTCTTC. Residues: CASSLRTNSYNEQFF.

CDR3 DNA: TGCGCCAGCAGCTTGGGGCTCGGAGAGGGCGAGGATACGCAGTATTTT. The encoded protein is CASSLGLGEGEDTQYF. V gene TRBV5-1 combines with J gene TRBJ2-3; D may be TRBD2 (5 bases). Germline loops: CDR1 SGHRS, CDR2 YFSETQ. The V and J ends lost 0 bases and 6 bases respectively, with 17 bases between them. The CDR3 has 16 residues.

The CDR3 spells CASRSRRVTPTDTQYF. CDR3 DNA: TGTGCCAGCAGGAGTCGCAGGGTAACCCCCACAGATACGCAGTATTTT. J is TRBJ2-3 and V is TRBV27; maybe TRBD1 (5 bases). Between the trimmed V and J ends, which lost 6 bases and 2 bases, there was a span of 18 bases. CDR1 and CDR2 (germline): MNHEY, SMNVEV (reference sequence). This CDR3 is built from 16 residues.

This chain links TRBV6-1 with TRBJ2-1, with a possible D match to TRBD1 (6 bases). The CDR3 contains 13 residues. Trimming shortened V by 1 base and J by 12 bases, and 13 bases separated the two germline ends. Germline lookup yields CDR1 MNHNS and CDR2 SASEGT. The CDR3 spells CASSEVGGRGQFF. CDR3 nucleotide sequence: TGTGCCAGCAGTGAAGTAGGGGGTAGAGGGCAGTTCTTC.

The rearrangement links TRBV12-5 to TRBJ2-5; TRBD1 matches 8 bases. The CDR3 totals 12 residues. V trimming: 8 bases; J trimming: 4 bases; junction bases outside the gene matches: 3. Germline lookup yields CDR1 LGHNT and CDR2 FRNRAP. This CDR3 is CASQGAAETQYF. The CDR3 region has the DNA TGTGCTAGTCAGGGGGCGGCAGAGACCCAGTACTTC.

J is TRBJ2-1 and V is TRBV7-8; D gene unclear. CDR1 and CDR2 (germline): SGHVS, FQNEAQ. The CDR3 is 14 amino acids. V was pared by 8 bases and J by 10 bases, with 21 bases between. The CDR3 region has the DNA TGTGCCAGCGGGCCTGGTGGCCTCGTAAGGGAGCAGTTCTTC. This encodes CASGPGGLVREQFF. Together with reference TRBV7-8 and TRBJ2-1, the CDR3 gives the full variable domain: GAGVSQSPRYKVAKRGQDVALRCDPISGHVSLFWYQQALGQGPEFLTYFQNEAQLDKSGLPSDRFFAERPEGSVSTLKIQRTQQEDSAVYLCASGPGGLVREQFFGPGTRLTVL.

The rearrangement uses TRBV7-8 and TRBJ2-5; D gene ambiguous. The CDR3 runs 11 residues. V was pared by 7 bases and J by 5 bases, with 8 bases between. Germline CDR1 SGHVS, CDR2 FQNEAQ. The CDR3 is CASTVSETQYF. The CDR3 region has the DNA TGTGCCAGCACTGTGTCTGAGACCCAGTACTTC.

CDR3 coding DNA: TGTGCCAGCAGGACACTAGCGGGTCCCACCGGGGAGCTGTTTTTT. This translates into CASRTLAGPTGELFF. This chain joins TRBV7-6 and TRBJ2-2, with 9 positions matching TRBD2. V lost 6 bases and J lost 4; bases outside the gene matches: 6. CDR3 size: 15 residues. CDR1 is SGHVS and CDR2 is FNYEAQ in the germline V gene. Supplemented by reference TRBV7-6 and TRBJ2-2, the full variable domain reads GAGVSQSPRYKVTKRGQDVALRCDPISGHVSLYWYRQALGQGPEFLTYFNYEAQQDKSGLPNDRFSAERPEGSISTLTIQRTEQRDSAMYRCASRTLAGPTGELFFGEGSRLTVL.

This chain connects TRBV28 to TRBJ2-1; D might be TRBD1 (5 bases). The CDR3 length is 13 residues. V gave up 5 bases and J gave up 12 bases, with 17 bases separating them. Germline-derived CDR1 and CDR2 are MDHEN and SYDVKM. Written as DNA, the CDR3 is TGTGCCAGCAGTCCCCCAGCAGGGCTGGGGCAGTTCTTC. As protein: CASSPPAGLGQFF.

The rearrangement links TRBV7-8 to TRBJ1-2, with D tentatively TRBD1 (5 bases). This CDR3 contains 15 residues. Germline V gene sequence: CDR1 SGHVS, CDR2 FQNEAQ. Trimming cost V 5 bases and J 8 bases, with 21 bases left between them. The CDR3 nucleotides are TGTGCCAGCAGCCAACCCGGGACCACCCCAGGCGGCTACACCTTC. Translation: CASSQPGTTPGGYTF.

The gene calls are TRBV5-1 and TRBJ1-1; D not certain. Germline values: CDR1 SGHRS, CDR2 YFSETQ. The CDR3 is 16 amino acids. The ends were cut back, 4 bases at V and 6 bases at J, with 22 bases in the middle. The CDR3 protein is CASSAKPPGSPPEAFF. Written as DNA, the CDR3 is TGCGCCAGCAGCGCCAAACCCCCCGGGAGCCCTCCTGAAGCTTTCTTT. Full variable domain (remainder filled in from reference TRBV5-1 and TRBJ1-1): KAGVTQTPRYLIKTRGQQVTLSCSPISGHRSVSWYQQTPGQGLQFLFEYFSETQRNKGNFPGRFSGRQFSNSRSEMNVSTLELGDSALYLCASSAKPPGSPPEAFFGQGTRLTVV.